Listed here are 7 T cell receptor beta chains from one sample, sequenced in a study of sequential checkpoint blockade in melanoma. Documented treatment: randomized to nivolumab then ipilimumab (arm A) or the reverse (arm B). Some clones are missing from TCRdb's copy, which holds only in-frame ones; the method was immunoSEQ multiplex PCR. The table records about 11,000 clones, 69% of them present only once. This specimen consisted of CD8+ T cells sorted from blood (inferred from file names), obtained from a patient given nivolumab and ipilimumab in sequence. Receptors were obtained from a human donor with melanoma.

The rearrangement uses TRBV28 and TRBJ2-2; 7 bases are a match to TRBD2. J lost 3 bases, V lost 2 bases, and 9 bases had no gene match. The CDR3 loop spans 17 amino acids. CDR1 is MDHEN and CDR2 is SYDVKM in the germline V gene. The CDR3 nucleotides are TGTGCCAGCAGTTTAGTCACTAGCGAGACGGACACCGGGGAGCTGTTTTTT. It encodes CASSLVTSETDTGELFF.

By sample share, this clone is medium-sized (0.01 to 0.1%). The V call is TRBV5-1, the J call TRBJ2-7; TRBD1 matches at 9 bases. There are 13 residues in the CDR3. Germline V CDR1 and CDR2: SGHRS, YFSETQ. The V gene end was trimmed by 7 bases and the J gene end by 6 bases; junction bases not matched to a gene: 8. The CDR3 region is CASRTGDLSEQYF. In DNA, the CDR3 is TGCGCCAGCCGGACAGGGGATCTATCCGAGCAGTACTTC.

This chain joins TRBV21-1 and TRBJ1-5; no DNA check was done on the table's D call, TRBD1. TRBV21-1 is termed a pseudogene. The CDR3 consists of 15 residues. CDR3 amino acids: CASSRQDGGNQPQHF. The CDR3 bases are TGTGCCAGCAGTAGACAGGACGGAGGCAATCAGCCCCAGCATTTT.

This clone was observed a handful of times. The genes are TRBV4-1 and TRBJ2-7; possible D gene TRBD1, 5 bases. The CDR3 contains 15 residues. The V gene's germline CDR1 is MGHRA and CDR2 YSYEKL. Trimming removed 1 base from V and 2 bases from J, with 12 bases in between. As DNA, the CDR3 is TGCGCCAGCAGCCAAGGTCTCAGGGCCACCTACGAGCAGTACTTC. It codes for CASSQGLRATYEQYF.

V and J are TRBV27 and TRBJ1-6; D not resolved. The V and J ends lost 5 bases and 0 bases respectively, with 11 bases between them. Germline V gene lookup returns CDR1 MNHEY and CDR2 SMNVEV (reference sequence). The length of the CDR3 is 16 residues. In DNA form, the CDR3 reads TGTGCCAGCAGTCCGGTAGGGAGCTCCTATAATTCACCCCTCCACTTT. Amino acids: CASSPVGSSYNSPLHF.

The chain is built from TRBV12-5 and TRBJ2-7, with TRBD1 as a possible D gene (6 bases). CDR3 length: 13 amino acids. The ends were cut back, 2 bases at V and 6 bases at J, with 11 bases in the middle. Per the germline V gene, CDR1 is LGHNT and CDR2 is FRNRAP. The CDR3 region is CASGLPTGLEQYF. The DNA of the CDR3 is TGTGCTAGTGGTTTGCCCACAGGGCTCGAGCAGTACTTC.

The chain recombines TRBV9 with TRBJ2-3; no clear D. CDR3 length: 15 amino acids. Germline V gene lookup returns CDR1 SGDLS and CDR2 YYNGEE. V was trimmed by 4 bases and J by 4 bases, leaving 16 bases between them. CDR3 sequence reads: CASSSQKLLADTQYF. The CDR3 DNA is TGTGCCAGCAGCTCCCAGAAGTTGCTCGCAGATACGCAGTATTTT.